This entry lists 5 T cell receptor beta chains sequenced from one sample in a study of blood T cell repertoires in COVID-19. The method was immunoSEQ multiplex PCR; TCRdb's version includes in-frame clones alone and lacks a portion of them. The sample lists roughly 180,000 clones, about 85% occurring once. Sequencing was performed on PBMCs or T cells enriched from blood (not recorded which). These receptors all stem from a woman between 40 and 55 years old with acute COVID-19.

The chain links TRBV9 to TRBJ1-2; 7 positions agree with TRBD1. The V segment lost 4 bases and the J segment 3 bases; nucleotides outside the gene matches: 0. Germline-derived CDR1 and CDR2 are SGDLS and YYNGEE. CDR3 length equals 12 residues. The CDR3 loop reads CASSQGDYGYTF. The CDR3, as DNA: TGTGCCAGCAGCCAGGGGGACTATGGCTACACCTTC.

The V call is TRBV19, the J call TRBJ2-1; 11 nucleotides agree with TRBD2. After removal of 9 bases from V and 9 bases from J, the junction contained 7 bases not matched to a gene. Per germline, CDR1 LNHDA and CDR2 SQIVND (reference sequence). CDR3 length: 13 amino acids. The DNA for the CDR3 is TGTGCCAGCGGGACTAGCGGTAGGAGTGAGCAGTTCTTC. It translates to CASGTSGRSEQFF.

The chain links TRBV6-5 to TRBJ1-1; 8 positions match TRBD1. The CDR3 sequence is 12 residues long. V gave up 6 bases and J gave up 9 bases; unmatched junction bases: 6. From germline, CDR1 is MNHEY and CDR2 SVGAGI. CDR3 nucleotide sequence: TGTGCCAGCAGCCCCGGGACAGGCAAAGCTTTCTTT. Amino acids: CASSPGTGKAFF.

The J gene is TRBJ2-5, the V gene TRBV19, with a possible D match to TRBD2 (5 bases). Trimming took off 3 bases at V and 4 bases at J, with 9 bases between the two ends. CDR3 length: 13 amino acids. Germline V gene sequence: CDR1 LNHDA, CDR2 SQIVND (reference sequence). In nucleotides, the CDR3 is TGTGCCAGTAGTATTGGCCGGGGAGAGACCCAGTACTTC. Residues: CASSIGRGETQYF. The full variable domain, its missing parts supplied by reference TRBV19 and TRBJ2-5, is DGGITQSPKYLFRKEGQNVTLSCEQNLNHDAMYWYRQDPGQGLRLIYYSQIVNDFQKGDIAEGYSVSREKKESFPLTVTSAQKNPTAFYLCASSIGRGETQYFGPGTRLLVL.

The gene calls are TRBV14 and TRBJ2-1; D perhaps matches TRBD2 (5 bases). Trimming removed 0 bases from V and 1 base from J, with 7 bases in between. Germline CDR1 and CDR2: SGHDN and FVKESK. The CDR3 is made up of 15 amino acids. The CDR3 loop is CASSQERGSYNEQFF. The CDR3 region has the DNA TGTGCCAGCAGCCAAGAGCGAGGGTCCTACAATGAGCAGTTCTTC.